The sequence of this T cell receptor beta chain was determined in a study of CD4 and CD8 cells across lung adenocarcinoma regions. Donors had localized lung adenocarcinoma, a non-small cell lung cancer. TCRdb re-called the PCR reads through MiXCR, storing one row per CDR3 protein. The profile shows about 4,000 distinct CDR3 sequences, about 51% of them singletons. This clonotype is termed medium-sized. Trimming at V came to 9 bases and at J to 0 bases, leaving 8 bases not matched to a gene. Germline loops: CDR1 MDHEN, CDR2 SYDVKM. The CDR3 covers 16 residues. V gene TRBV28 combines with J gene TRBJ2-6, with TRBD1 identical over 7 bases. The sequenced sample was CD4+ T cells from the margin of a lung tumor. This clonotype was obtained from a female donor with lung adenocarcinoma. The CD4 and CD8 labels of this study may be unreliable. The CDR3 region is CASGTDARSGANVLTF. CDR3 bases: TGTGCCAGTGGGACAGACGCCCGCTCTGGGGCCAACGTCCTGACTTTC.